This TCR beta chain is from a study of blood T cell repertoires in COVID-19. Data came from immunoSEQ multiplex PCR; TCRdb stores just in-frame clones and leaves some out. The sample consists of about 110,000 clones, around 89% of them appearing once. Sequenced input: peripheral blood. This clonotype was obtained from a woman aged 45-65 years with acute or convalescent COVID-19.

The CDR3 loop reads CASSLQAGAGETQYF. The CDR3 DNA reads TGTGCCAGCAGCTTACAAGCGGGAGCGGGAGAGACCCAGTACTTC. The chain recombines TRBV7-9 with TRBJ2-5; TRBD2 matches at 8 bases. This CDR3 spans 15 amino acids. Per the germline V gene, CDR1 is SEHNR and CDR2 is FQNEAQ (reference sequence). V was clipped by 2 bases and J by 4 bases; unmatched bases: 6.